The 23 T cell receptor beta chains below come from one sample, sequenced in a study of blood T cell repertoires in COVID-19 (TCRdb year 2020). The library was made by the immunoSEQ multiplex PCR assay. The table comes from immuneACCESS by way of TCRdb, which keeps in-frame sequences with V and J called. Part of the clones is missing from these tables; in studies checked, under half for an unresolved V gene and the rest for unknown reasons. This sample holds over 400,000 clones; 80% to 90% were observed only once. The ten biggest clones cover 3% to 3.5% of the sample. Material for sequencing was peripheral blood. All receptors come from a human donor in a cohort sampled during active COVID-19.

The chain combines TRBV6-2 or TRBV6-3 with TRBJ2-7; 7 bases align to TRBD1. Per the germline V gene, CDR1 is MNHEY and CDR2 is SVGEGT. The CDR3 is 12 residues long. J lost 6 bases, V lost 7 bases, and 6 bases had no gene match. The CDR3 coding sequence is TGTGCCAGCACCCCTGGGACAGCCGAGCAGTACTTC. As protein: CASTPGTAEQYF.

This clone was counted a single time. The V gene is TRBV27, the J gene TRBJ2-1, with 11 positions matching TRBD2. Trimming took 5 bases from V and 9 from J; bases not matched to a gene: 12. The length of the CDR3 is 16 residues. Germline CDR1 is MNHEY and CDR2 is SMNVEV (reference sequence). The CDR3 DNA reads as TGTGCCAGCAGTCAAACCGGGACTAGCGGACTGGGTGAGCAGTTCTTC. Translated: CASSQTGTSGLGEQFF.

The gene calls are TRBV6-5 and TRBJ1-1; D call uncertain. Germline CDR1 MNHEY, CDR2 SVGAGI. V shed 5 bases and J shed 4 bases, with 5 bases lying between them. CDR3 length equals 11 residues. The CDR3 DNA reads as TGTGCCAGCAGTACGGGCACTGAAGCTTTCTTT. Translating gives CASSTGTEAFF.

This chain joins TRBV19 and TRBJ1-2; D is undetermined. Trimming removed 3 bases at V and 2 bases at J, with 7 bases between. The CDR3 has 13 amino acids. Looked up from germline, CDR1 is LNHDA and CDR2 is SQIVND (reference sequence). CDR3 loop: CASSMRANYGYTF. Written as DNA, the CDR3 is TGTGCCAGTAGTATGCGGGCGAACTATGGCTACACCTTC.

The genes are TRBV3-1 (or the pseudogene TRBV3-2) and TRBJ1-4, with D perhaps matching TRBD1 (6 bases). V was pared by 1 base and J by 7 bases, with 16 bases between. The CDR3 contains 16 residues. Looked up from germline, CDR1 is LGHDT and CDR2 is YNNKEL (reference sequence). The CDR3 DNA sequence: TGTGCCAGCAGCCAAGTCATTCAGGGGCGCGGTGAAAAACTGTTTTTT. Translation: CASSQVIQGRGEKLFF.

The chain couples TRBV7-8 to TRBJ2-7, with 9 nucleotides matching TRBD1. V shed 1 base and J 5 bases; nucleotides not matched to a gene: 6. The length of the CDR3 is 15 residues. Looked up from germline, CDR1 is SGHVS and CDR2 is FQNEAQ. The CDR3 spells CASSLEDRGVDEQYF. As DNA, the CDR3 is TGTGCCAGCAGCTTAGAGGACAGGGGCGTGGACGAGCAGTACTTC.

The J gene is TRBJ2-7, the V gene TRBV6-5; no clear D gene. The CDR3 totals 14 residues. Germline CDR1 reads MNHEY; CDR2 reads SVGAGI. V shed 2 bases and J shed 2 bases, with 10 bases lying between them. CDR3 residues: CASSYLSRAYEQYF. CDR3 in DNA: TGTGCCAGCAGTTACCTCTCCCGGGCCTACGAGCAGTACTTC.

This clone was seen many times. This chain links TRBV14 with TRBJ1-4, with TRBD1 matching 8 bases. Germline V lookup: CDR1 SGHDN, CDR2 FVKESK. The junction had 3 bases not matched to a gene; V was cut back by 4 bases and J by 5 bases. CDR3 length: 14 amino acids. The CDR3 here is CASSRDRFNEKLFF. The CDR3 DNA is TGTGCCAGCAGCCGGGACAGGTTCAATGAAAAACTGTTTTTT.

This clone occurred a few times. The chain couples TRBV5-5 to TRBJ1-1; a weak D match, TRBD1 (5 bases). The germline V gene encodes CDR1 SGHKS and CDR2 YYEKEE (reference sequence). Trimming stripped 3 bases from V and 1 base from J, with 13 bases between. The CDR3 totals 15 residues. The CDR3 region is CASSWDLVGNTEAFF. CDR3 bases: TGTGCCAGCAGCTGGGACTTAGTGGGGAACACTGAAGCTTTCTTT.

The gene calls are TRBV5-1 and TRBJ2-7; a possible D gene is TRBD1 (5 bases). V dropped 3 bases and J dropped 1 base, with 14 bases sitting between them. The CDR3 runs 15 residues. Germline CDR1 and CDR2: SGHRS and YFSETQ. The chain's CDR3 is CASSWGQGQSYEQYF. CDR3 sequence (DNA): TGCGCCAGCAGCTGGGGTCAAGGACAATCCTACGAGCAGTACTTC.

V gene TRBV30 combines with J gene TRBJ2-7, with 7 bases aligning to TRBD1. The V segment lost 3 bases and the J segment 4 bases; nucleotides outside the gene matches: 3. The CDR3 spans 12 residues. Germline values: CDR1 GTSNPN, CDR2 SVGIG (reference sequence). The CDR3 DNA reads as TGTGCCTGGAGCCCCAGGGGGTACGAGCAGTACTTC. Protein product: CAWSPRGYEQYF.

This chain connects TRBV11-2 to TRBJ1-1; D gene unclear. Germline V gene data show CDR1 as SGHAT and CDR2 as FQNNGV. The CDR3 runs to 16 residues. V dropped 2 bases and J dropped 3 bases, with 16 bases sitting between them. In nucleotides, the CDR3 is TGTGCCAGCAGCTTACCCCGGGAATCACCCCACACTGAAGCTTTCTTT. It is translated as CASSLPRESPHTEAFF.

V usage is TRBV7-8 and J usage is TRBJ1-2, with 7 bases identical to TRBD1. V lost 10 bases, J lost 2 bases, and 4 bases stayed unmatched. In germline, CDR1 is SGHVS, CDR2 FQNEAQ. CDR3 length: 12 residues. The CDR3 DNA reads TGTGCCACGGGACAGACCAACTATGGCTACACCTTC. Its protein product is CATGQTNYGYTF.

The chain combines TRBV18 with TRBJ1-4; TRBD1 might be the D (6 bases). Deletions cut 3 bases from V and 0 bases from J, with 11 bases between. The CDR3 spans 16 residues. CDR1 KGHSH and CDR2 LQKENI come from the germline V gene. CDR3 DNA: TGTGCCAGCTCACCCAGGACAGCCGCAACTAATGAAAAACTGTTTTTT. Its translation is CASSPRTAATNEKLFF.

V usage is TRBV5-1 and J usage is TRBJ2-4; perhaps TRBD1 as D (6 bases). V shed 0 bases and J shed 2 bases, with 12 bases lying between them. This CDR3 has 16 amino acids. CDR1 and CDR2 from the germline V gene are SGHRS and YFSETQ. Here the CDR3 reads CASSLGGGATKNIQYF. CDR3 in DNA: TGCGCCAGCAGCTTGGGAGGGGGTGCGACCAAAAACATTCAGTACTTC. The full variable domain, in which reference TRBV5-1 and TRBJ2-4 provide the parts outside the CDR3, is KAGVTQTPRYLIKTRGQQVTLSCSPISGHRSVSWYQQTPGQGLQFLFEYFSETQRNKGNFPGRFSGRQFSNSRSEMNVSTLELGDSALYLCASSLGGGATKNIQYFGAGTRLSVL.

V gene TRBV30 combines with J gene TRBJ2-2; 9 bases line up with TRBD1. The CDR3 sequence is 15 residues long. Germline-derived CDR1 and CDR2 are GTSNPN and SVGIG (reference sequence). Losses at the gene ends were 2 bases for V and 7 bases for J; bases not matched to a gene: 8. CDR3 residues: CAWSFGTGHSGELFF. The CDR3 DNA is TGTGCCTGGAGTTTCGGGACAGGGCATAGCGGGGAGCTGTTTTTT.

V and J are TRBV28 and TRBJ2-4; the D gene is possibly TRBD2 (6 bases). This CDR3 has 16 residues. Germline V gene sequence: CDR1 MDHEN, CDR2 SYDVKM. Trimming stripped 2 bases from V and 9 bases from J, with 20 bases between. CDR3 in amino acids: CASSLGPPGLRAIQYF. In nucleotides, the CDR3 is TGTGCCAGCAGTTTAGGGCCCCCGGGACTTAGAGCCATTCAGTACTTC.

This clone came up a few times. This chain joins TRBV28 and TRBJ2-7; TRBD1 aligns across 7 bases. Germline V lookup: CDR1 MDHEN, CDR2 SYDVKM. The CDR3 has 14 amino acids. V lost 9 bases and J lost 6; bases outside the gene matches: 14. CDR3 sequence reads: CASPDRTSRAEQYF. The CDR3 DNA sequence: TGTGCCAGTCCGGACAGGACTTCTCGGGCCGAGCAGTACTTC.

The rearrangement links TRBV27 to TRBJ2-3; D gene unclear. Germline V gives CDR1 MNHEY, CDR2 SMNVEV (reference sequence). The CDR3 runs 13 residues. Trimming removed 6 bases from V and 0 bases from J, with 7 bases in between. The CDR3 here is CASRSTSTDTQYF. In DNA form, the CDR3 reads TGTGCCAGCAGGTCTACTAGCACAGATACGCAGTATTTT.

V and J are TRBV30 and TRBJ2-7; TRBD2 aligns across 9 bases. V shed 1 base and J 3 bases; nucleotides not matched to a gene: 4. The CDR3 consists of 14 residues. Germline V gene sequence: CDR1 GTSNPN, CDR2 SVGIG (reference sequence). The CDR3 region is CAWSEGLADYEQYF. CDR3 nucleotides: TGTGCCTGGAGTGAGGGACTAGCAGACTACGAGCAGTACTTC.

Here the CDR3 reads CAWGRTGTGNTIYF. In nucleotides, the CDR3 is TGTGCCTGGGGCCGGACAGGAACTGGAAACACCATATATTTT. The V and J genes are TRBV30 and TRBJ1-3, with 7 nucleotides matching TRBD1. With V trimmed by 5 bases and J by 2 bases, 6 bases remained unmatched. The CDR3 has 14 amino acids. Per the germline V gene, CDR1 is GTSNPN and CDR2 is SVGIG (reference sequence).

This clone occurred a few times. This chain joins TRBV6-6 and TRBJ1-3; D is unresolved. The CDR3 has 14 residues. V was clipped by 7 bases and J by 0 bases, with 10 bases between them. Germline values: CDR1 MNHNY, CDR2 SVGAGI (reference sequence). The CDR3 coding sequence is TGTGCCAGCAAACTAGACTCCTCTGGAAACACCATATATTTT. Residues: CASKLDSSGNTIYF.

The CDR3 DNA sequence: TGCACCAGCAGCCAAGAACCAGGGGTCGACTATGGCTACACCTTC. Its translation is CTSSQEPGVDYGYTF. The chain is built from TRBV1 and TRBJ1-2; no check of the table's D call, TRBD1, against the DNA was made. TRBV1 is termed a pseudogene. The CDR3 spans 15 residues.